This record concerns one T cell receptor (beta chain) sequence. This sample stems from a study of T cell responses to AZD1222 COVID-19 vaccine. Clones were sequenced by immunoSEQ multiplex PCR, and TCRdb holds only the in-frame ones, with some missing. The sample yields approximately 150,000 clones, approximately 93% seen once. CDR3 size: 10 residues. Looked up from germline, CDR1 is SNHLY and CDR2 is FYNNEI. Trimming took 3 bases from V and 8 from J, leaving 4 bases between them. The input for sequencing was peripheral blood, taken on day 0 of AZD1222 vaccination. The receptor was derived from an adult in good health. The rearrangement links TRBV2 to TRBJ1-2; no clear D. CDR3 residues: CASSDDGYTF. CDR3 DNA: TGTGCCAGCAGTGATGACGGCTACACCTTC. Full variable domain (rest looked up from reference TRBV2 and TRBJ1-2): EPEVTQTPSHQVTQMGQEVILRCVPISNHLYFYWYRQILGQKVEFLVSFYNNEISEKSEIFDDQFSVERPDGSNFTLKIRSTKLEDSAMYFCASSDDGYTFGSGTRLTVV.